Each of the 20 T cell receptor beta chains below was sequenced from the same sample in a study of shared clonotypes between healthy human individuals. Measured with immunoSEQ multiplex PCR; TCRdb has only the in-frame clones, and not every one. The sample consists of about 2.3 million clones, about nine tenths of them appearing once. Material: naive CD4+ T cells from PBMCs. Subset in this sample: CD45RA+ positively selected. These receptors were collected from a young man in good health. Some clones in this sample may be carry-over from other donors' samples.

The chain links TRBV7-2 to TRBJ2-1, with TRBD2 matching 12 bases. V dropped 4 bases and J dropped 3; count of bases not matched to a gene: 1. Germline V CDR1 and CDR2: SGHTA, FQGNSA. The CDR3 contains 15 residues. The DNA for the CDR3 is TGTGCCAGCAGCTGGACTAGCGGGAACTACAATGAGCAGTTCTTC. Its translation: CASSWTSGNYNEQFF. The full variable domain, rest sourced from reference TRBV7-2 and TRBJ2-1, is GAGVSQSPSNKVTEKGKDVELRCDPISGHTALYWYRQSLGQGLEFLIYFQGNSAPDKSGLPSDRFSAERTGGSVSTLTIQRTQQEDSAVYLCASSWTSGNYNEQFFGPGTRLTVL.

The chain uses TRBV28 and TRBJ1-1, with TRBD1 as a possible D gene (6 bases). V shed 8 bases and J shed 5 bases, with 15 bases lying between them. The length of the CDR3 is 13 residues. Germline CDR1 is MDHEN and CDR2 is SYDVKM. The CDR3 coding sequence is TGTGCCAGCGTTGACAGGAGGAATACTGAAGCTTTCTTT. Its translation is CASVDRRNTEAFF.

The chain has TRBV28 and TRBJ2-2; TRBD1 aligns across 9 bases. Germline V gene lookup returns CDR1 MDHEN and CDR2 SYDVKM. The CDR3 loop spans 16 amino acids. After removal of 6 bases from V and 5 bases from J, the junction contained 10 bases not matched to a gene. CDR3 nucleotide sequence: TGTGCCAGCAGAACCCCGGGACAGGGTCAAACCGGGGAGCTGTTTTTT. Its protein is CASRTPGQGQTGELFF.

CDR3 in amino acids: CASSRTGGATDTQYF. CDR3 sequence (DNA): TGTGCCAGCAGCCGAACAGGGGGCGCGACAGATACGCAGTATTTT. The rearrangement links TRBV7-3 to TRBJ2-3, with 9 bases aligning to TRBD1. The length of the CDR3 is 15 residues. V shed 5 bases, J shed 3 bases, and the junction held 6 bases outside the gene matches. CDR1 and CDR2 (germline): SGHTA, FQGTGA.

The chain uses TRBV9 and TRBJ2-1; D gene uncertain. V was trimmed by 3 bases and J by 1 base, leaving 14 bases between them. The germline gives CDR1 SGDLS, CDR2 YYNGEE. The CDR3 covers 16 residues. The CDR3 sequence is CASSGGPGGSYNEQFF. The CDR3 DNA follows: TGTGCCAGCAGCGGAGGTCCCGGCGGATCCTACAATGAGCAGTTCTTC.

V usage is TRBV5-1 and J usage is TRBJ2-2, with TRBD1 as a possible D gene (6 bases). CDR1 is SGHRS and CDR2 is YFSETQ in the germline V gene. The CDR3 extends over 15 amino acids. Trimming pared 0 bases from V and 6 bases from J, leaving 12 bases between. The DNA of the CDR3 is TGCGCCAGCAGCTTGGTGGGTCAGGGGTCCGGGGAGCTGTTTTTT. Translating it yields CASSLVGQGSGELFF.

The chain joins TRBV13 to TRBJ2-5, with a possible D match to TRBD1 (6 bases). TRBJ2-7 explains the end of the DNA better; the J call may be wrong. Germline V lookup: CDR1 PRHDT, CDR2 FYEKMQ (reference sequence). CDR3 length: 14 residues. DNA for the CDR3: TGTGCCAGCAGCTTAAGGGACATGTACTACGAGCAGTACTTC. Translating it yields CASSLRDMYYEQYF.

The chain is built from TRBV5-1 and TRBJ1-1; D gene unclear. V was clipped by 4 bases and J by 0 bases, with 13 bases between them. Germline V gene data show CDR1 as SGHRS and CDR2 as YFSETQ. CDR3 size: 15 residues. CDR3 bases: TGCGCCAGCAGCCCGTCGGGAGCCTTGAACACTGAAGCTTTCTTT. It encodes CASSPSGALNTEAFF.

The CDR3 protein is CASSNPTGTGYPEAFF. CDR3 DNA sequence: TGTGCCAGCAGTAACCCTACTGGGACAGGCTACCCCGAAGCTTTCTTT. This chain joins TRBV28 and TRBJ1-1, with 8 bases aligning to TRBD1. This CDR3 comprises 16 residues. Germline V gene lookup returns CDR1 MDHEN and CDR2 SYDVKM. Losses at the gene ends were 5 bases for V and 8 bases for J; bases not matched to a gene: 16.

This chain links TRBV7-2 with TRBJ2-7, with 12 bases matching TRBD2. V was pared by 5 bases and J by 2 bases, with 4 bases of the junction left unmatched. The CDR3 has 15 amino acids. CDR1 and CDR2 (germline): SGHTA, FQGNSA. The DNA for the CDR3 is TGTGCCAGCAGCCTGGCTAGCGGGAGGGCCTACGAGCAGTACTTC. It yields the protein CASSLASGRAYEQYF.

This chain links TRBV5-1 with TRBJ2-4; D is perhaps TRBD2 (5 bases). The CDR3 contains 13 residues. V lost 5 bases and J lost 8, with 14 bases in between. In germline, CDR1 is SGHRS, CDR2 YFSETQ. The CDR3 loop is CASSEGYSDIQYF. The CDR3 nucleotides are TGCGCCAGCAGTGAGGGTTACTCCGACATTCAGTACTTC. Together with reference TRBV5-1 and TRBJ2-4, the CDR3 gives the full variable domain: KAGVTQTPRYLIKTRGQQVTLSCSPISGHRSVSWYQQTPGQGLQFLFEYFSETQRNKGNFPGRFSGRQFSNSRSEMNVSTLELGDSALYLCASSEGYSDIQYFGAGTRLSVL.

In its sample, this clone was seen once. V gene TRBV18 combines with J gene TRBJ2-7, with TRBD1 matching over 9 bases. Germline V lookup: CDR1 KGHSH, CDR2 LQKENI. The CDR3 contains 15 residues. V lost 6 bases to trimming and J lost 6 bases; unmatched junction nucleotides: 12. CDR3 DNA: TGTGCCAGCTCTCTCCCCGGGACAGGGAGCCGCGAGCAGTACTTC. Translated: CASSLPGTGSREQYF.

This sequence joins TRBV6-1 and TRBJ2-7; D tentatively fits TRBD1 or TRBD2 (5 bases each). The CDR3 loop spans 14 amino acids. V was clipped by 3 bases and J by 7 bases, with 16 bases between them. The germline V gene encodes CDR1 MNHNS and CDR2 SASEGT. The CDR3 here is CASSEAPGPREQYF. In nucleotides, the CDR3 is TGTGCCAGCAGTGAGGCACCGGGGCCCCGGGAGCAGTACTTC.

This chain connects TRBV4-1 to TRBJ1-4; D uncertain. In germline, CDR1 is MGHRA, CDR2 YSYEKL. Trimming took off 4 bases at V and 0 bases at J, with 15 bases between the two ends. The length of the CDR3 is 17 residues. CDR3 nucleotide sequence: TGCGCCAGCAGCCCCTCAAGTCCACAAGCAACTAATGAAAAACTGTTTTTT. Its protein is CASSPSSPQATNEKLFF.

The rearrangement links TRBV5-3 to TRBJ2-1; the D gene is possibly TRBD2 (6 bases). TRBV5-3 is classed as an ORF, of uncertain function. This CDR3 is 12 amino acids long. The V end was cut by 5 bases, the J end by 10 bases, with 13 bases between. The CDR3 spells CARSTGLQEQFF. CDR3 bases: TGTGCCAGAAGTACCGGACTACAAGAGCAGTTCTTC.

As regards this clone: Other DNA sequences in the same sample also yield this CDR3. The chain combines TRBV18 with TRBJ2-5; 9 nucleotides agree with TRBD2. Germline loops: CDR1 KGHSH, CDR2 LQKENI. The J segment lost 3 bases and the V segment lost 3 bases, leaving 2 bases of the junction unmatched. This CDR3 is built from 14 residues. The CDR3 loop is CASSPTSGKETQYF. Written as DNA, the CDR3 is TGTGCCAGCTCACCGACTAGCGGAAAAGAGACCCAGTACTTC.

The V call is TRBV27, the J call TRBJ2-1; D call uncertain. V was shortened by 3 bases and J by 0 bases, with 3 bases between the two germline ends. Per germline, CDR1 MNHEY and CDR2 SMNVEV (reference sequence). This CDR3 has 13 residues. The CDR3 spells CASSFSSYNEQFF. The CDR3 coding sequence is TGTGCCAGCAGTTTTAGCTCCTACAATGAGCAGTTCTTC.

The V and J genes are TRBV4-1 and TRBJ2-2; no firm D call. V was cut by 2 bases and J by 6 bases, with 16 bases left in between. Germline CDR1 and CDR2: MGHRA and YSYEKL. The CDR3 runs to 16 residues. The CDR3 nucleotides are TGCGCCAGCAGCCAACCTCAGGCTAGTAGGTCCGGGGAGCTGTTTTTT. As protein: CASSQPQASRSGELFF.

Here the CDR3 reads CAWSVGTRLAGSYNEQFF. CDR3 coding DNA: TGTGCCTGGAGTGTAGGAACTCGACTAGCGGGGTCCTACAATGAGCAGTTCTTC. The chain carries TRBV30 and TRBJ2-1, with 11 bases fitting TRBD2. The CDR3 runs 18 residues. The germline V gene encodes CDR1 GTSNPN and CDR2 SVGIG (reference sequence). J was trimmed by 1 base and V by 0 bases; bases with no gene match: 8.

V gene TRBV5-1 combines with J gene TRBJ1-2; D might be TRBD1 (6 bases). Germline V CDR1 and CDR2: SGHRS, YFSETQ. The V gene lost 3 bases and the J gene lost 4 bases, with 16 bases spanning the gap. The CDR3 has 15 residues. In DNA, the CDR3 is TGCGCCAGCAGCTCCCCGGACGGACAGCCCTATGGCTACACCTTC. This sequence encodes CASSSPDGQPYGYTF.